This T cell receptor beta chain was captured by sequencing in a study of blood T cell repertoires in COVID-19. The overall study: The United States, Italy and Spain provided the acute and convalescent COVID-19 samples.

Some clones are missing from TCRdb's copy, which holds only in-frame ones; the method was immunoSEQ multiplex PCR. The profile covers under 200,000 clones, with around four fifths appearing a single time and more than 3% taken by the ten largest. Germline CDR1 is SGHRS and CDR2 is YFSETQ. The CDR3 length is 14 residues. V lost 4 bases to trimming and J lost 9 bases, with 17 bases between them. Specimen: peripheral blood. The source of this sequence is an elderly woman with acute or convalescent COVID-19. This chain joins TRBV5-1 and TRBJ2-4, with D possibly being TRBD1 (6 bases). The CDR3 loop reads CASSLNFRGSIQYF. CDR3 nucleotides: TGCGCCAGCAGCCTGAATTTCAGGGGAAGCATTCAGTACTTC. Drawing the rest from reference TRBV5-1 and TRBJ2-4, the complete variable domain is KAGVTQTPRYLIKTRGQQVTLSCSPISGHRSVSWYQQTPGQGLQFLFEYFSETQRNKGNFPGRFSGRQFSNSRSEMNVSTLELGDSALYLCASSLNFRGSIQYFGAGTRLSVL.